This TCR beta chain was found in a study of blood T cell repertoires in COVID-19. Study background: The analysed material was cDNA or gDNA that came from T cells, B-cell-depleted T cells, or PBMCs.

The CDR3 spans 13 residues. Germline CDR1 reads SGHRS; CDR2 reads YFSETQ. Trimming pared 6 bases from V and 4 bases from J, leaving 11 bases between. Produced via immunoSEQ multiplex PCR; TCRdb's table is partial and in-frame only. Among 90,000 to 130,000 clones listed, 82% were seen once. Sequencing used peripheral blood. The chain couples TRBV5-1 to TRBJ1-5, with D possibly being TRBD1 (5 bases). The sequence derives from a man in his 70s with acute or convalescent COVID-19. The CDR3 here is CASTLAGNQPQHF. CDR3 nucleotide sequence: TGCGCCAGCACCCTCGCAGGGAATCAGCCCCAGCATTTT.